These 15 T cell receptor beta chains were sequenced from one sample in a study of cytomegalovirus exposure and HLA in healthy donors. The study ran its PCR with 60 Vbeta and 13 Jbeta primers. Clones were sequenced by immunoSEQ multiplex PCR, and TCRdb holds only the in-frame ones, with some missing. The sample consists of 200,000 to 250,000 clones, around 85% of them appearing once. Sequenced sample: PBMCs. These receptors all come from a girl aged 2 to 9 in good health and CMV-seronegative.

This chain joins TRBV6-1 and TRBJ1-5; D is uncertain. This CDR3 is built from 13 residues. Trimming cost V 4 bases and J 3 bases, with 7 bases left between them. Germline V gene data show CDR1 as MNHNS and CDR2 as SASEGT. The CDR3 here is CASSGQVNQPQHF. CDR3 DNA: TGTGCCAGCAGTGGCCAGGTCAATCAGCCCCAGCATTTT.

This chain connects TRBV2 to TRBJ2-4, with a weak D call TRBD2 (6 bases). V gave up 6 bases and J gave up 0 bases, with 12 bases separating them. This CDR3 spans 15 amino acids. Germline V gives CDR1 SNHLY, CDR2 FYNNEI. As DNA, the CDR3 is TGTGCCAGCAGGGGGGAGGTGCTAGCCAAAAACATTCAGTACTTC. Its translation: CASRGEVLAKNIQYF.

The chain combines TRBV7-2 with TRBJ2-1, with D perhaps matching TRBD1 (5 bases). Germline lookup yields CDR1 SGHTA and CDR2 FQGNSA. V lost 6 bases and J 2 bases, leaving 14 bases between the germline ends. The CDR3 totals 15 residues. The CDR3 DNA reads as TGTGCCAGCAGTTTGGGGCTAACGACCTACAATGAGCAGTTCTTC. Protein product: CASSLGLTTYNEQFF.

The V gene is TRBV10-3, the J gene TRBJ1-1, with D possibly being TRBD1 (5 bases). Germline V gene lookup returns CDR1 ENHRY and CDR2 SYGVKD. The CDR3 spans 14 residues. Deletions cut 4 bases from V and 4 bases from J, with 13 bases between. CDR3: CAISAHDGGTEAFF. Here the CDR3 DNA reads TGTGCCATCAGTGCCCATGACGGGGGCACTGAAGCTTTCTTT.

This rearrangement joins TRBV11-2 to TRBJ2-7; D is unclear. Between the trimmed V and J ends, which lost 1 base and 3 bases, there was a span of 4 bases. Germline-derived CDR1 and CDR2 are SGHAT and FQNNGV. The CDR3 spans 12 residues. The CDR3 protein is CASSLAHYEQYF. The CDR3, as DNA: TGTGCCAGCAGCTTAGCCCACTACGAGCAGTACTTC.

This clone was seen only a few times. This chain joins TRBV30 and TRBJ1-2, with 7 bases that match TRBD1. J lost 7 bases, V lost 4 bases, and 9 bases had no gene match. Germline V gives CDR1 GTSNPN, CDR2 SVGIG (reference sequence). The CDR3 has 13 residues. The CDR3: CAWIQGTRGGYTF. The CDR3, as DNA: TGTGCCTGGATACAGGGGACCCGGGGTGGCTACACCTTC.

Of note for this clone: The sample holds other DNA sequences that translate to the same CDR3. The chain recombines TRBV12-5 with TRBJ1-3; 7 nucleotides align to TRBD1. This CDR3 region has 14 residues. The germline V gene encodes CDR1 LGHNT and CDR2 FRNRAP. V dropped 5 bases and J dropped 2; count of bases not matched to a gene: 3. CDR3 residues: CASGLTGAGNTIYF. The DNA for the CDR3 is TGTGCTAGTGGTCTAACAGGGGCTGGAAACACCATATATTTT.

The chain has TRBV6-7 and TRBJ2-1; TRBD2 matches at 9 bases. TRBV6-7 is filed as an ORF, its function uncertain. The ends lost 7 bases at V and 0 bases at J; junction bases unmatched: 7. The CDR3 has 16 amino acids. The CDR3 region has the DNA TGTGCCAGCATTAAGACTAGCGGTAGCTCCTACAATGAGCAGTTCTTC. This encodes CASIKTSGSSYNEQFF.

The CDR3 bases are TGCGCCAGCAGCTTGTCCCAAGAGCAGTTCTTC. Translating gives CASSLSQEQFF. The chain carries TRBV5-1 and TRBJ2-1; D not resolved. Germline V lookup: CDR1 SGHRS, CDR2 YFSETQ. The V end lost 1 base, the J end lost 10 bases, and 6 bases lay between the germline ends. This CDR3 contains 11 residues.

The rearrangement uses TRBV6-1 and TRBJ2-5, with D tentatively TRBD2 (6 bases). The J call may be mistaken, given a closer DNA end match to TRBJ2-7. Germline V CDR1 and CDR2: MNHNS, SASEGT. The CDR3 runs to 14 residues. The CDR3 DNA reads as TGTGCCAGCAGGCCCCCCGGGGGATCCTACGAGCAGTACTTC. The encoded protein is CASRPPGGSYEQYF.

V gene TRBV10-3 combines with J gene TRBJ2-5; 12 bases align to TRBD2. This CDR3 spans 15 amino acids. The V gene's germline CDR1 is ENHRY and CDR2 SYGVKD. Trimming at V came to 3 bases and at J to 5 bases, leaving 4 bases not matched to a gene. Here the CDR3 DNA reads TGTGCCATCAGTGAACTAGCGGGGGGTGGTGAGACCCAGTACTTC. Translation gives CAISELAGGGETQYF.

V usage is TRBV9 and J usage is TRBJ2-3, with 10 bases identical to TRBD2. J gave up 2 bases and V 0 bases, and 6 bases lay outside the gene matches. Germline CDR1 is SGDLS and CDR2 is YYNGEE. This CDR3 is 17 amino acids long. The CDR3 nucleotides are TGTGCCAGCAGCGTAGGGGTAGCGGGGGGCCACACAGATACGCAGTATTTT. Translated, it gives CASSVGVAGGHTDTQYF.

The chain is built from TRBV5-4 and TRBJ2-2; the D gene is possibly TRBD1 (5 bases). Trimming shortened V by 1 base and J by 6 bases, and 13 bases separated the two germline ends. Germline-derived CDR1 and CDR2 are SGHNT and YYREEE (reference sequence). The CDR3 has 15 amino acids. CDR3 sequence reads: CASSLFRGSSGELFF. The CDR3 DNA sequence: TGTGCCAGCAGCTTGTTTAGGGGAAGTTCCGGGGAGCTGTTTTTT.

The CDR3 DNA reads as TGTGCCAGCAGTTTTTTTGGGGGCCGGGGTCAGCCCCAGCATTTT. Translating it yields CASSFFGGRGQPQHF. The chain employs TRBV27 and TRBJ1-5; D is perhaps TRBD1 (6 bases). CDR3 length equals 15 residues. The V and J ends lost 3 bases and 6 bases respectively, with 15 bases between them. CDR1 and CDR2 from the germline V gene are MNHEY and SMNVEV (reference sequence).

The V gene is TRBV2, the J gene TRBJ2-5; TRBD2 might be the D (5 bases). The CDR3 length is 15 residues. The V gene lost 6 bases and the J gene lost 2 bases, with 16 bases spanning the gap. CDR1 is SNHLY and CDR2 is FYNNEI in the germline V gene. The CDR3 protein is CASSRGSWPQETQYF. The CDR3 region has the DNA TGTGCCAGCAGCCGGGGTTCGTGGCCTCAAGAGACCCAGTACTTC.